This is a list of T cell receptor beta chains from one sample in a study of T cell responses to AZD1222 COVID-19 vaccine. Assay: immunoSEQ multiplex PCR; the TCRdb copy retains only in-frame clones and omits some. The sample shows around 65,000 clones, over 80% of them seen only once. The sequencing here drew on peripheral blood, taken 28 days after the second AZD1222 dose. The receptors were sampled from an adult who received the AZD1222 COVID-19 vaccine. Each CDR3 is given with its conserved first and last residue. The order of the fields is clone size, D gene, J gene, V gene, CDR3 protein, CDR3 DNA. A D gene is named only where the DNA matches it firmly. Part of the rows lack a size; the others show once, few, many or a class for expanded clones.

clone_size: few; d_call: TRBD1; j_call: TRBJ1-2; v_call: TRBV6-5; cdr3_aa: CASSGQGNNYGYTF; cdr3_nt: TGTGCCAGCAGCGGACAGGGAAACAACTATGGCTACACCTTC
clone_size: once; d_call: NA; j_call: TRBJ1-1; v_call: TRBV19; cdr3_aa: CASSIDQGQGTEAFF; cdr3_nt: TGTGCCAGTAGTATTGATCAAGGGCAGGGCACTGAAGCTTTCTTT
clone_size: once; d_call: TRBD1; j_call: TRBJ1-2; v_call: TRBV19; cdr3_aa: CASSMARGGAWYGYTF; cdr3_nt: TGTGCCAGTAGTATGGCCAGGGGGGGTGCGTGGTATGGCTACACCTTC
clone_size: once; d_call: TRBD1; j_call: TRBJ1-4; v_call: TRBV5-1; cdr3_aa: CASSARTGKPEKLFF; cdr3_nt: TGCGCCAGCAGCGCCCGGACAGGTAAACCTGAAAAACTGTTTTTT
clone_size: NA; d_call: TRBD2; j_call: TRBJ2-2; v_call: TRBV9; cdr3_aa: CASSGGLAGGHGELFF; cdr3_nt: TGTGCCAGCAGCGGGGGACTAGCGGGAGGTCACGGGGAGCTGTTTTTT
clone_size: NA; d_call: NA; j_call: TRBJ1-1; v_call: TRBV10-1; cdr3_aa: CASSEGSMGTEAFF; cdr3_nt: TGCGCCAGCAGCGAGGGATCCATGGGCACTGAAGCTTTCTTT
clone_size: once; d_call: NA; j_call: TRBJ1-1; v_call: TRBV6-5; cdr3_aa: CASSYSKGLVNTEAFF; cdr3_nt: TGTGCCAGCAGTTACTCGAAGGGGTTGGTGAACACTGAAGCTTTCTTT
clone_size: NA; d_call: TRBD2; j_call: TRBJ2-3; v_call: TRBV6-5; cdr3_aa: CASRAGLATHTQYF; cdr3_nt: TGTGCCAGCAGAGCGGGACTAGCGACACATACGCAGTATTTT
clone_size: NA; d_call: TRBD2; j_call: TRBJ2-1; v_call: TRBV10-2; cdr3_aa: CASNGGGAYNEQFF; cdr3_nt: TGCGCCAGCAACGGCGGGGGGGCTTACAATGAGCAGTTCTTC
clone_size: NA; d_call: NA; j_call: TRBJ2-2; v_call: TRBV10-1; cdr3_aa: CASGQLFTGELFF; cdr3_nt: TGCGCCAGCGGGCAGTTGTTCACCGGGGAGCTGTTTTTT
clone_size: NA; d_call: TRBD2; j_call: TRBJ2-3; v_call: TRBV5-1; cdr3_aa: CASSSTSGGTDTQYF; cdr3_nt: TGCGCCAGCAGCTCTACTAGCGGGGGCACAGATACGCAGTATTTT
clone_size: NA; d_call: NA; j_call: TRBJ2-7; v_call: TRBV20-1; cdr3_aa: CSALVGNLQYF; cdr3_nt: TGCAGTGCTTTGGTAGGGAACCTTCAGTACTTC
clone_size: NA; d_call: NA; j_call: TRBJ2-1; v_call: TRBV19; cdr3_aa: CATEGGEQFF; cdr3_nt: TGTGCCACGGAAGGGGGTGAGCAGTTCTTC
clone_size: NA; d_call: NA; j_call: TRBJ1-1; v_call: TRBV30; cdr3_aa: CAWSSWGDANNTEAFF; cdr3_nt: TGTGCCTGGAGCTCTTGGGGGGATGCAAACAATACTGAAGCTTTCTTT
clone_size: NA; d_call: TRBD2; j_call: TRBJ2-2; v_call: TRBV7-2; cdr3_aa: CASSLRAGVGTGELFF; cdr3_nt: TGTGCCAGCAGCCTCCGGGCGGGGGTGGGCACCGGGGAGCTGTTTTTT
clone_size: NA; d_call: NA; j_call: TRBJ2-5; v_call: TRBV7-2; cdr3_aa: CASRKSFGETQYF; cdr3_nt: TGTGCCAGCAGGAAGAGCTTCGGTGAGACCCAGTACTTC
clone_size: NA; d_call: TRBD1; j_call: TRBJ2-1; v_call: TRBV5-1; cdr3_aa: CASSLWTGTAYNEQFF; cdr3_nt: TGCGCCAGCAGCTTGTGGACCGGGACAGCCTACAATGAGCAGTTCTTC
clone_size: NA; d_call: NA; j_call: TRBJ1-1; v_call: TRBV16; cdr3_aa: CASSQSGVAAAFF; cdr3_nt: TGTGCCAGCAGCCAATCGGGGGTGGCGGCAGCTTTCTTT
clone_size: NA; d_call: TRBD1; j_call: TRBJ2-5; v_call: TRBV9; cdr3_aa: CASSPRQGRETQYF; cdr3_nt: TGTGCCAGCAGCCCCCGACAGGGCAGAGAGACCCAGTACTTC
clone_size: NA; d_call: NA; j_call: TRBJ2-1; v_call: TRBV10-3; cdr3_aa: CAISESLGEQFF; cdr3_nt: TGTGCCATCAGTGAGTCCTTGGGTGAGCAGTTCTTC
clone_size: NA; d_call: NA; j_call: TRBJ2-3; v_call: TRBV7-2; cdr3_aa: CASSLVGGQDTQYF; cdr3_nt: TGTGCCAGCAGCTTAGTTGGGGGGCAAGATACGCAGTATTTT
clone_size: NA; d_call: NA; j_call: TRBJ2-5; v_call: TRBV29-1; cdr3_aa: CSTDVRTLQETQYF; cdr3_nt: TGCAGTACCGATGTGCGGACACTTCAAGAGACCCAGTACTTC
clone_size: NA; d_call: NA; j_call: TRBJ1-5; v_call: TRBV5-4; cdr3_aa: CASSSTGLGSNQPQHF; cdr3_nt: TGTGCCAGCAGCTCTACAGGGCTGGGCAGCAATCAGCCCCAGCATTTT
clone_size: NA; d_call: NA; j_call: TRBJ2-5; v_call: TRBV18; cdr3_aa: CASSDLQETQYF; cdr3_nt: TGTGCCAGCTCAGACTTACAAGAGACCCAGTACTTC